One and the same sample provided the 17 T cell receptor beta chains below, sequenced in a study of regulatory T cells in long-lasting Graves disease. In building TCR beta libraries, iRepertoire HTBI primers were used together with Arm-PCR of CDR3 regions. MiXCR, run by TCRdb on the multiplex PCR reads, gives a single entry per CDR3 protein. This table has about 540,000 distinct CDR3 sequences, roughly 14% appearing once. The time point is: newly diagnosed GD, antithyroid drugs for less than 3 months. Isolated PBMC RNA provided the starting material for the TCR library. The same sample was also used in a study of T cells in Graves' hyperthyroidism and ophthalmopathy.

The sample was peripheral blood mononuclear cells (PBMCs), taken at new diagnosis, from a patient treated with antithyroid drugs. Every receptor here comes from a man younger than 40 with Graves disease.

In regard to this clonotype: This clone may be a read error of a much larger clone one base away. V gene TRBV7-6 combines with J gene TRBJ1-1; D is undetermined. The CDR3 length is 14 residues. Germline CDR1 is SGHVS and CDR2 is FNYEAQ. In DNA, the CDR3 is TGTGCCGGCAGCTTAGGCGGGCACTTAACTGAAGCTTTCTTT. This codes for CAGSLGGHLTEAFF.

In this sample, this clonotype turned up many times. This chain connects TRBV27 to TRBJ2-4; unclear D gene. Germline values: CDR1 MNHEY, CDR2 SMNVEV (reference sequence). V lost 1 base to trimming and J lost 0 bases, with 10 bases between them. This CDR3 region has 16 residues. CDR3 DNA: TGTGCCAGCAGTTTATGGTTAGATACAGCCAAAAACATTCAGTACTTC. This sequence encodes CASSLWLDTAKNIQYF.

This clonotype has at least ten counts. CDR3 sequence reads: CASVPTGPYEQYF. The CDR3 DNA sequence: TGTGCCAGCGTGCCAACAGGGCCGTACGAGCAGTACTTC. The chain is built from TRBV7-9 and TRBJ2-7, with D perhaps matching TRBD1 (6 bases). Germline V gene lookup returns CDR1 SEHNR and CDR2 FQNEAQ (reference sequence). V was pared by 8 bases and J by 4 bases, with 15 bases between. CDR3 size: 13 residues.

This clonotype was found many times. The rearrangement joins TRBV9 to TRBJ2-2, with TRBD2 as a possible D gene (5 bases). Germline loops: CDR1 SGDLS, CDR2 YYNGEE. V lost 1 base and J lost 7, with 5 bases in between. This CDR3 region has 12 residues. The CDR3 DNA reads TGTGCCAGCAGCGTACGGGACGGGGAGCTGTTTTTT. This encodes CASSVRDGELFF.

Only a few counts were recorded for this clonotype. This chain joins TRBV6-1 and TRBJ2-1; 8 nucleotides agree with TRBD2. This CDR3 is built from 13 residues. With 7 bases clipped from V and 7 bases from J, the junction kept 6 bases outside the gene matches. Germline V gives CDR1 MNHNS, CDR2 SASEGT. CDR3 loop: CASTHSGGNEQFF. CDR3 nucleotide sequence: TGTGCCAGCACCCACTCGGGGGGGAATGAGCAGTTCTTC.

This clonotype was seen ten or more times. This chain connects TRBV7-2 to TRBJ2-4; D perhaps matches TRBD1 (5 bases). V lost 1 base to trimming and J lost 6 bases, with 19 bases between them. The CDR3 is made up of 17 amino acids. The V gene's germline CDR1 is SGHTA and CDR2 FQGNSA. The CDR3 sequence: CASSLVGGAMGLNIQYF. DNA of the CDR3: TGTGCCAGCAGCTTAGTAGGCGGAGCCATGGGGCTAAACATTCAGTACTTC. Full variable domain (rest looked up from reference TRBV7-2 and TRBJ2-4): GAGVSQSPSNKVTEKGKDVELRCDPISGHTALYWYRQSLGQGLEFLIYFQGNSAPDKSGLPSDRFSAERTGGSVSTLTIQRTQQEDSAVYLCASSLVGGAMGLNIQYFGAGTRLSVL.

At least ten counts were recorded for this clonotype. The rearrangement links TRBV5-1 to TRBJ2-7; no reliable D call. Deletions cut 2 bases from V and 4 bases from J, with 16 bases between. From germline, CDR1 is SGHRS and CDR2 YFSETQ. CDR3 length: 15 residues. CDR3: CASSFESAPSYEQYF. The CDR3 DNA is TGCGCCAGCAGCTTCGAGTCAGCCCCAAGTTACGAGCAGTACTTC.

The chain combines TRBV7-3 with TRBJ2-1; 11 nucleotides match TRBD2. The CDR3 extends over 14 amino acids. V trimming: 5 bases; J trimming: 9 bases; junction bases outside the gene matches: 6. CDR1 SGHTA and CDR2 FQGTGA come from the germline V gene. CDR3 loop: CASSRSGGVGEQFF. CDR3 coding DNA: TGTGCCAGCAGCCGTAGCGGGGGGGTAGGTGAGCAGTTCTTC.

This clonotype was detected ten times or more. The chain recombines TRBV7-6 with TRBJ2-1; perhaps TRBD2 as D (5 bases). CDR3 length: 15 amino acids. The germline V gene encodes CDR1 SGHVS and CDR2 FNYEAQ. Trimming took off 5 bases at V and 9 bases at J, with 20 bases between the two ends. DNA for the CDR3: TGTGCCAGCAGCGGTACCCGACGAGGGCACGCTGAGCAGTTCTTC. This codes for CASSGTRRGHAEQFF.

The table lists this clonotype with a few counts. The chain recombines TRBV14 with TRBJ1-2; D not resolved. The germline V gene has CDR1 SGHDN and CDR2 FVKESK. This CDR3 region has 14 residues. Trimming stripped 0 bases from V and 4 bases from J, with 9 bases between. The CDR3 sequence: CASSQDPLFYGYTF. The CDR3 nucleotides are TGTGCCAGCAGCCAAGATCCGTTATTCTATGGCTACACCTTC.

The DNA of the CDR3 is TGTGCCAGCAGCTCGTCGAGCGCCGGATACGAGCAGTACTTC. The encoded protein is CASSSSSAGYEQYF. The rearrangement joins TRBV5-6 to TRBJ2-7, with D unresolved. V was cut by 3 bases and J by 4 bases, with 14 bases left in between. CDR3 length: 14 amino acids. Germline V gene sequence: CDR1 SGHDT, CDR2 YYEEEE.

The CDR3 protein is CVTSSGRAWYEQYF. The CDR3 DNA follows: TGTGTCACCTCTAGCGGGAGGGCCTGGTACGAGCAGTACTTC. The chain uses TRBV19 and TRBJ2-3, with TRBD2 matching 12 bases. The J call may be wrong; the DNA end is better matched by TRBJ2-7. Germline assignment: CDR1 LNHDA and CDR2 SQIVND (reference sequence). The CDR3 totals 14 residues.

At least ten counts were recorded for this clonotype. The rearrangement uses TRBV11-2 and TRBJ2-7; 13 bases agree with TRBD2. V trimming: 4 bases; J trimming: 2 bases; junction bases outside the gene matches: 5. The CDR3 covers 16 residues. CDR1 SGHAT and CDR2 FQNNGV come from the germline V gene. The CDR3 is CASSYGTSGTPYEQYF. CDR3 bases: TGTGCCAGCAGCTACGGGACTAGCGGGACTCCCTACGAGCAGTACTTC.

This chain links TRBV5-5 with TRBJ1-1; 7 nucleotides agree with TRBD1. CDR3 size: 16 residues. In germline, CDR1 is SGHKS, CDR2 YYEKEE (reference sequence). V lost 0 bases, J lost 0 bases, and 5 bases stayed unmatched. CDR3: CASSLVQGLMNTEAFF. DNA of the CDR3: TGTGCCAGCAGCTTGGTACAGGGGCTAATGAACACTGAAGCTTTCTTT.

In its sample, this clonotype was seen many times. V usage is TRBV20-1 and J usage is TRBJ2-5, with 8 nucleotides matching TRBD2. V was clipped by 3 bases and J by 1 base; unmatched bases: 13. The germline V gene encodes CDR1 DFQATT and CDR2 SNEGSKA (reference sequence). The CDR3 has 17 residues. The CDR3 region is CSASPLLAGTVQETQYF. The CDR3 DNA follows: TGCAGTGCTAGCCCTCTCCTAGCGGGCACTGTCCAAGAGACCCAGTACTTC.

This clonotype was counted ten times or more. The chain joins TRBV7-8 to TRBJ2-7, with 8 nucleotides matching TRBD2. This CDR3 region has 15 residues. Germline loops: CDR1 SGHVS, CDR2 FQNEAQ. V trimming: 1 base; J trimming: 3 bases; junction bases outside the gene matches: 5. CDR3 nucleotide sequence: TGTGCCAGCAGCTTAGAACTAGCGGACCGCTACGAGCAGTACTTC. Amino acids: CASSLELADRYEQYF.

This clonotype has ten or more counts. This chain uses TRBV12-3 or TRBV12-4 with TRBJ2-3; a possible D gene is TRBD1 (5 bases). The CDR3 is 14 amino acids. The germline V and J ends were trimmed by 5 bases and 0 bases, with 9 bases remaining between them. The CDR3 loop reads CASSPDISTDTQYF. CDR3 nucleotides: TGTGCCAGCAGTCCGGACATTAGCACAGATACGCAGTATTTT.